This T cell receptor beta chain was found in a study of blood T cell repertoires in COVID-19. Authors' analysis steps: Reference gene primer amplification gave estimated nucleated cell counts. The method was immunoSEQ multiplex PCR; TCRdb's version includes in-frame clones alone and lacks a portion of them. V and J calls and clone size follow that table, whereas D and trimming were derived from the DNA. The table lists tens of thousands of clones, 89% of them singletons. Seattle's enrolled individuals joined amid active infection and were then monitored longitudinally. The sample consisted of peripheral blood. The origin of this receptor is a woman aged 60-75 years with COVID-19, enrolled during active disease.

Here the CDR3 reads CASSMVEGGNSPLHF. The CDR3 region has the DNA TGTGCCAGTAGTATGGTAGAAGGGGGCAATTCACCCCTCCACTTT. The chain carries TRBV19 and TRBJ1-6, with 7 positions matching TRBD1. This CDR3 region has 15 residues. Germline lookup yields CDR1 LNHDA and CDR2 SQIVND (reference sequence). Germline trimming cut 3 bases from V and 7 bases from J; bases unmatched to any gene: 6.